Presented here are 23 T cell receptor beta chains from one specimen sequenced in a study of T cells in localized non-small cell lung cancer. Sequencing used immunoSEQ multiplex PCR; TCRdb keeps in-frame clones, though not all of them. The sample records 9,800 or so clones, around 42% being singletons. The sample in question was lymph node tissue, obtained before any cancer treatment. The receptors shown here come from a woman aged 40-70 years with stage I lung adenocarcinoma.

This clone has only a few counts. The rearrangement links TRBV4-1 to TRBJ1-1; weak D call: TRBD1 (5 bases). CDR3 length: 14 amino acids. The V and J ends lost 1 base and 4 bases respectively, with 10 bases between them. Germline-derived CDR1 and CDR2 are MGHRA and YSYEKL. In DNA, the CDR3 is TGCGCCAGCAGCCAAGCGCGGGGGGGCACTGAAGCTTTCTTT. Translating gives CASSQARGGTEAFF.

The chain has TRBV10-2 and TRBJ1-1, with D possibly TRBD1 on 5 matching bases. CDR1 is WSHSY, CDR2 SAAADI, per germline. There are 13 residues in the CDR3. V was cut by 0 bases and J by 9 bases, with 11 bases left in between. The DNA for the CDR3 is TGCGCCAGCAGTGAGTCGGCGACAGTTAAAGCTTTCTTT. Protein product: CASSESATVKAFF.

The chain couples TRBV5-1 to TRBJ1-1, with 8 nucleotides matching TRBD1. The V gene end was trimmed by 4 bases and the J gene end by 0 bases; junction bases not matched to a gene: 11. The CDR3 sequence is 17 residues long. CDR1 SGHRS and CDR2 YFSETQ come from the germline V gene. In nucleotides, the CDR3 is TGCGCCAGCAGCCCAAAGACAGGGGCCTTCATGAACACTGAAGCTTTCTTT. It translates to CASSPKTGAFMNTEAFF.

The rearrangement joins TRBV6-8 to TRBJ2-3; perhaps TRBD2 as D (6 bases). The V and J ends lost 6 bases and 1 base respectively, with 14 bases between them. The CDR3 has 15 amino acids. In germline, CDR1 is MNHGY, CDR2 SAAAGT. CDR3 loop: CASSAPRGGTDTQYF. CDR3 nucleotide sequence: TGTGCCAGCAGCGCCCCCCGCGGGGGCACAGATACGCAGTATTTT.

The rearrangement joins TRBV11-3 to TRBJ2-3, with 8 bases aligning to TRBD2. The CDR3 is 19 amino acids. Trimming took 3 bases from V and 0 from J; bases not matched to a gene: 14. Germline V gene sequence: CDR1 SGHNT, CDR2 YENEEA. CDR3 loop: CASSLVLADAFSSTDTQYF. Here the CDR3 DNA reads TGTGCCAGCAGCTTGGTACTAGCGGACGCGTTTTCTAGCACAGATACGCAGTATTTT.

This clone was detected a few times. This sequence joins TRBV19 and TRBJ1-2, with D possibly TRBD1 on 5 matching bases. Germline assignment: CDR1 LNHDA and CDR2 SQIVND (reference sequence). The CDR3 covers 14 residues. V was pared by 9 bases and J by 3 bases, with 17 bases between. For the CDR3, the DNA is TGTGCCAGCAAAGACAGCGATTGGGACTATGGCTACACCTTC. Protein product: CASKDSDWDYGYTF.

The chain is built from TRBV9 and TRBJ2-2, with 10 bases lining up with TRBD1. Trimming cost V 2 bases and J 3 bases; bases outside gene matches: 13. The CDR3 length is 19 residues. Germline V gives CDR1 SGDLS, CDR2 YYNGEE. The CDR3 spells CASSVTGGAGLRDTGELFF. In DNA form, the CDR3 reads TGTGCCAGCAGCGTGACAGGGGGCGCAGGGTTGAGGGACACCGGGGAGCTGTTTTTT.

This clone was detected a few times. This chain connects TRBV6-8 to TRBJ1-6, with 7 bases lining up with TRBD1. The CDR3 is 17 residues long. V lost 0 bases, J lost 3 bases, and 5 bases stayed unmatched. CDR1 and CDR2 from the germline V gene are MNHGY and SAAAGT. The CDR3 nucleotides are TGTGCCAGCAGTTACTCTCTCCCAGGGGGCTATAATTCACCCCTCCACTTT. Residues: CASSYSLPGGYNSPLHF.

CDR3 bases: TGTGCCAGCAGTTCCGCGGGCGGCTACGAGCAGTACTTC. Its protein product is CASSSAGGYEQYF. The V and J genes are TRBV6-8 and TRBJ2-7; D might be TRBD2 (5 bases). Trimming shortened V by 4 bases and J by 3 bases, and 10 bases separated the two germline ends. CDR3 size: 13 residues. Germline V CDR1 and CDR2: MNHGY, SAAAGT.

This clone was seen only a few times. This chain joins TRBV9 and TRBJ1-3; the D gene is possibly TRBD1 (6 bases). Germline V gene lookup returns CDR1 SGDLS and CDR2 YYNGEE. This CDR3 has 16 amino acids. V lost 3 bases and J 0 bases, leaving 13 bases between the germline ends. This CDR3 reads CASSADRSISGNTIYF. Written as DNA, the CDR3 is TGTGCCAGCAGCGCTGACAGGTCTATCTCTGGAAACACCATATATTTT.

This rearrangement joins TRBV6-8 to TRBJ1-2, with 8 bases identical to TRBD1. V shed 6 bases, J shed 6 bases, and the junction held 12 bases outside the gene matches. The CDR3 consists of 15 residues. Looked up from germline, CDR1 is MNHGY and CDR2 is SAAAGT. CDR3 in amino acids: CASSPTLDRGNGYTF. In nucleotides, the CDR3 is TGTGCCAGCAGCCCAACACTCGACAGGGGAAATGGCTACACCTTC.

V is TRBV15 and J is TRBJ1-5, with D perhaps matching TRBD1 (5 bases). Trimming stripped 1 base from V and 4 bases from J, with 8 bases between. The CDR3 has 14 amino acids. Germline CDR1 is LNHNV and CDR2 is YYDKDF (reference sequence). The CDR3 is CATSRGQTNQPQHF. CDR3 nucleotides: TGTGCCACCAGCAGAGGACAGACGAATCAGCCCCAGCATTTT.

The chain is built from TRBV19 and TRBJ1-2; D possibly corresponds to TRBD1 (6 bases). V was pared by 4 bases and J by 4 bases, with 16 bases between. Germline CDR1 reads LNHDA; CDR2 reads SQIVND (reference sequence). This CDR3 comprises 15 residues. The CDR3 sequence: CASSRRGKESYGYTF. The CDR3 DNA follows: TGTGCCAGTAGTAGGAGGGGGAAGGAATCCTATGGCTACACCTTC.

J is TRBJ2-6 and V is TRBV12-5, with 9 bases lining up with TRBD1. The CDR3 is 17 amino acids. Losses at the gene ends were 7 bases for V and 2 bases for J; bases not matched to a gene: 9. In germline, CDR1 is LGHNT, CDR2 FRNRAP. CDR3 coding DNA: TGTGCTAGTGCCCTGGGTACAGGGGGCGCTGGGGCCAACGTCCTGACTTTC. The encoded protein is CASALGTGGAGANVLTF. Full variable domain (missing parts from reference TRBV12-5 and TRBJ2-6): DARVTQTPRHKVTEMGQEVTMRCQPILGHNTVFWYRQTMMQGLELLAYFRNRAPLDDSGMPKDRFSAEMPDATLATLKIQPSEPRDSAVYFCASALGTGGAGANVLTFGAGSRLTVL.

J is TRBJ2-4 and V is TRBV19; D uncertain. This CDR3 has 14 amino acids. Germline V gives CDR1 LNHDA, CDR2 SQIVND (reference sequence). Deletions cut 7 bases from V and 6 bases from J, with 16 bases between. The CDR3, as DNA: TGTGCCAGTACCGACGATCCCTCCCGAAACATTCAGTACTTC. This codes for CASTDDPSRNIQYF.

By share of the sample, this clone is medium-sized (0.01 to 0.1%). V gene TRBV6-8 combines with J gene TRBJ2-1; D gene uncertain. V shed 2 bases and J shed 1 base, with 12 bases lying between them. The CDR3 spans 16 residues. Germline V gene lookup returns CDR1 MNHGY and CDR2 SAAAGT. The CDR3 sequence is CASSYPRRRSYNEQFF. The DNA of the CDR3 is TGTGCCAGCAGTTACCCCCGCAGAAGGTCCTACAATGAGCAGTTCTTC.

This chain connects TRBV30 to TRBJ1-2; D not certain. Trimming took 0 bases from V and 5 from J, leaving 4 bases between them. CDR3 length equals 11 residues. Looked up from germline, CDR1 is GTSNPN and CDR2 is SVGIG (reference sequence). The CDR3 here is CAWSVGYGYTF. Written as DNA, the CDR3 is TGTGCCTGGAGTGTAGGGTATGGCTACACCTTC.

The rearrangement joins TRBV18 to TRBJ1-1; TRBD1 matches at 9 bases. V was pared by 3 bases and J by 4 bases, with 9 bases of the junction left unmatched. The germline CDR1 and CDR2 sequences are KGHSH and LQKENI. The CDR3 runs to 16 residues. The CDR3 nucleotides read TGTGCCAGCTCACCGGGACAGGGAACGTCAGGCACTGAAGCTTTCTTT. This encodes CASSPGQGTSGTEAFF.

This clone has just a few counts. The chain employs TRBV6-7 and TRBJ1-1; TRBD1 is a possible D gene (5 bases). TRBV6-7 has ORF status, its function being uncertain. V was pared by 7 bases and J by 4 bases, with 13 bases between. CDR3 length: 13 residues. CDR3 amino acids: CASKERGGTEAFF. CDR3 nucleotides: TGTGCCAGCAAGGAACGGGGCGGCACTGAAGCTTTCTTT.

Only a few counts were recorded for this clone. The chain couples TRBV6-8 to TRBJ1-5, with D tentatively TRBD1 (6 bases). This CDR3 has 16 residues. Germline assignment: CDR1 MNHGY and CDR2 SAAAGT. V was pared by 4 bases and J by 0 bases, with 13 bases between. The CDR3 nucleotides read TGTGCCAGCAGTTCCGGGGGCGGTTATAGCAATCAGCCCCAGCATTTT. This gives the protein CASSSGGGYSNQPQHF.

This chain joins TRBV30 and TRBJ1-3; D ambiguous. The V end lost 2 bases, the J end lost 0 bases, and 11 bases lay between the germline ends. CDR3 length: 15 residues. The V gene's germline CDR1 is GTSNPN and CDR2 SVGIG (reference sequence). This CDR3 is CAWSPGLASGNTIYF. CDR3 DNA sequence: TGTGCCTGGAGTCCGGGGTTGGCCTCTGGAAACACCATATATTTT.

This chain joins TRBV29-1 and TRBJ1-2, with D maybe TRBD1 (5 bases). CDR1 is SQVTM and CDR2 is ANQGSEA in the germline V gene. This CDR3 has 15 amino acids. The germline V and J ends were trimmed by 4 bases and 5 bases, with 20 bases remaining between them. The CDR3 nucleotides are TGCAGCGTTGCCGCATTGGGGGGGGACCTATATGGCTACACCTTC. It codes for CSVAALGGDLYGYTF.

A few counts support this clone. The gene calls are TRBV19 and TRBJ1-4; 9 positions agree with TRBD1. The CDR3 consists of 14 residues. Germline trimming cut 4 bases from V and 7 bases from J; bases unmatched to any gene: 4. CDR1 LNHDA and CDR2 SQIVND come from the germline V gene (reference sequence). The CDR3 DNA reads TGTGCCAGTAGTAAGGACAGGGGAAGTGAAAAACTGTTTTTT. Translated, it gives CASSKDRGSEKLFF.